This T cell receptor (beta chain) was recorded in a study of blood T cell repertoires in COVID-19. Whole-study context: Whether acute or convalescent, the COVID-19 samples came from the United States, Italy and Spain. In each case, the material was cDNA or gDNA derived from T cells, B-cell-depleted T cells, or PBMCs.

V lost 8 bases and J lost 5, with 15 bases in between. This CDR3 has 13 amino acids. Under the authors' procedure: Cell counts per sample came from amplifying reference gene primers. Libraries were prepared by immunoSEQ multiplex PCR; TCRdb keeps only in-frame clonotypes and omits some of them. D and trimming come from the DNA, and the V and J calls and clone size come from that table. Of fewer than 200,000 clones in the sample, 70% to 90% were seen once. This TCR derives from a woman aged 80 or over with acute or convalescent COVID-19. This chain uses TRBV12-3 or TRBV12-4 with TRBJ1-1, with D uncertain. The material sequenced was peripheral blood. Here the CDR3 reads CASSPEVRTEAFF. The CDR3, as DNA: TGTGCCAGCTCGCCGGAGGTACGTACTGAAGCTTTCTTT.